Each of the 29 T cell receptor beta chains below was sequenced from the same sample in a study of cytomegalovirus exposure and HLA in healthy donors. This PCR relied on a set of 60 Vbeta primers and 13 Jbeta primers. Here immunoSEQ multiplex PCR was the method, and the copy in TCRdb shows in-frame clones only, minus some. The sample consists of about 100,000 clones, about three quarters of them appearing once. Sequencing input: PBMCs. The receptors here all came from a man aged 40-55 years in good health and CMV-seronegative.

This chain uses TRBV10-3 with TRBJ2-5; no clear D gene. The CDR3 length is 13 residues. Trimming pared 2 bases from V and 2 bases from J, leaving 6 bases between. The germline gives CDR1 ENHRY, CDR2 SYGVKD. CDR3 sequence reads: CAISEENQETQYF. The CDR3 DNA reads TGTGCCATCAGTGAGGAGAATCAAGAGACCCAGTACTTC.

The rearrangement joins TRBV7-2 to TRBJ2-2; the match to TRBD2 covers 11 bases. Germline CDR1 and CDR2: SGHTA and FQGNSA. V shed 3 bases and J 2 bases; nucleotides not matched to a gene: 2. The CDR3 totals 16 residues. CDR3 nucleotides: TGTGCCAGCAGCTTTAGCGGGGGGGCCAACACCGGGGAGCTGTTTTTT. This encodes CASSFSGGANTGELFF. The full variable domain, rest sourced from reference TRBV7-2 and TRBJ2-2, is GAGVSQSPSNKVTEKGKDVELRCDPISGHTALYWYRQSLGQGLEFLIYFQGNSAPDKSGLPSDRFSAERTGGSVSTLTIQRTQQEDSAVYLCASSFSGGANTGELFFGEGSRLTVL.

This clone has only a few counts. This chain connects TRBV4-2 to TRBJ2-1; TRBD2 aligns across 8 bases. Trimming removed 4 bases from V and 4 bases from J; junction bases left unmatched: 6. This CDR3 is 15 amino acids long. Germline CDR1 reads LGHNA; CDR2 reads YNFKEQ. The CDR3 nucleotides are TGTGCCAGCAGCCCCTATAGCGGGGATTACAATGAGCAGTTCTTC. It codes for CASSPYSGDYNEQFF.

This rearrangement joins TRBV9 to TRBJ1-1; 7 bases align to TRBD1. Germline CDR1 and CDR2: SGDLS and YYNGEE. The ends lost 3 bases at V and 2 bases at J; junction bases unmatched: 4. The CDR3 is 14 amino acids. The DNA for the CDR3 is TGTGCCAGCAGCGGATGGGACAGAAACACTGAAGCTTTCTTT. It encodes CASSGWDRNTEAFF.

In DNA, the CDR3 is TGTGCCAGCAGTTTAGCAGGGGGAAGGGTCACCGGGGAGCTGTTTTTT. It codes for CASSLAGGRVTGELFF. This chain links TRBV27 with TRBJ2-2; 7 nucleotides agree with TRBD1. Per the germline V gene, CDR1 is MNHEY and CDR2 is SMNVEV (reference sequence). The V and J ends lost 2 bases and 4 bases, in that order; junction bases with no gene match: 7. This CDR3 contains 16 residues.

V is TRBV4-3 and J is TRBJ2-7; 8 nucleotides agree with TRBD1. The CDR3 sequence is 13 residues long. The ends lost 4 bases at V and 5 bases at J; junction bases unmatched: 4. CDR1 and CDR2 (germline): LGHNA, YSLEER. CDR3 amino acids: CASSLTGGHEQYF. The CDR3, as DNA: TGCGCCAGCAGCCTAACAGGGGGGCACGAGCAGTACTTC.

V and J are TRBV7-7 and TRBJ2-5, with TRBD1 identical over 7 bases. The CDR3 runs to 13 residues. Germline V CDR1 and CDR2: SSHAT, FNYEAQ (reference sequence). J lost 6 bases, V lost 5 bases, and 6 bases had no gene match. CDR3 in amino acids: CASSIRDSKTQYF. DNA for the CDR3: TGTGCCAGCAGCATCCGGGACAGCAAGACCCAGTACTTC.

This clone was seen only a few times. This sequence joins TRBV28 and TRBJ1-4; D perhaps matches TRBD1 (6 bases). The CDR3 runs 15 residues. V dropped 3 bases and J dropped 6 bases, with 14 bases sitting between them. Germline loops: CDR1 MDHEN, CDR2 SYDVKM. CDR3 bases: TGTGCCAGCAGTTTGGGGCAGGGACACGATGAAAAACTGTTTTTT. Amino acids: CASSLGQGHDEKLFF.

This sequence joins TRBV6-5 and TRBJ2-2; D is uncertain. The CDR3 loop spans 16 amino acids. V dropped 0 bases and J dropped 4 bases, with 12 bases sitting between them. CDR1 MNHEY and CDR2 SVGAGI come from the germline V gene. CDR3 sequence reads: CASSYSLPSGTGELFF. In nucleotides, the CDR3 is TGTGCCAGCAGTTACTCTCTGCCCTCGGGCACCGGGGAGCTGTTTTTT.

This clone occurred a few times. The V call is TRBV4-3, the J call TRBJ1-4, with D maybe TRBD1 (5 bases). V shed 1 base and J shed 7 bases, with 13 bases lying between them. Germline V gene data show CDR1 as LGHNA and CDR2 as YSLEER. CDR3 length equals 15 residues. This CDR3 is CASSQGPGMAEKLFF. CDR3 coding DNA: TGCGCCAGCAGCCAAGGCCCAGGGATGGCTGAAAAACTGTTTTTT.

This clone occurred once. CDR3 sequence reads: CASTQSGSGANVLTF. The CDR3, as DNA: TGTGCCAGCACCCAGTCGGGCTCTGGGGCCAACGTCCTGACTTTC. The rearrangement joins TRBV6-5 to TRBJ2-6; no definite D call. Germline loops: CDR1 MNHEY, CDR2 SVGAGI. V lost 7 bases and J lost 0, with 10 bases in between. CDR3 length: 15 amino acids.

This chain joins TRBV11-2 and TRBJ1-3; 12 positions match TRBD1. The CDR3 totals 16 residues. With 6 bases clipped from V and 4 bases from J, the junction kept 7 bases outside the gene matches. Germline CDR1 reads SGHAT; CDR2 reads FQNNGV. CDR3 bases: TGTGCCAGCAGTTTCACCGGGACAGGGGGCGGAAACACCATATATTTT. Protein sequence: CASSFTGTGGGNTIYF. The variable domain in full, with the rest retrieved from reference TRBV11-2 and TRBJ1-3, is EAGVAQSPRYKIIEKRQSVAFWCNPISGHATLYWYQQILGQGPKLLIQFQNNGVVDDSQLPKDRFSAERLKGVDSTLKIQPAKLEDSAVYLCASSFTGTGGGNTIYFGEGSWLTVV.

The rearrangement links TRBV4-3 to TRBJ1-1; D not resolved. The germline CDR1 and CDR2 sequences are LGHNA and YSLEER. This CDR3 is built from 13 residues. V was cut by 4 bases and J by 10 bases, with 16 bases left in between. The DNA for the CDR3 is TGCGCCAGCAGCCCCAGGTCCTCGGGAGGAGCTTTCTTT. It codes for CASSPRSSGGAFF.

In DNA form, the CDR3 reads TGTGCCAGCAGACCGGGACAGGGGGCTTCACCCCTCCACTTT. It translates to CASRPGQGASPLHF. This chain uses TRBV2 with TRBJ1-6; 12 bases are shared with TRBD1. From germline, CDR1 is SNHLY and CDR2 FYNNEI. V lost 6 bases, J lost 9 bases, and 3 bases stayed unmatched. There are 14 residues in the CDR3.

The genes are TRBV4-1 and TRBJ1-4; weak D call: TRBD1 (5 bases). The V end was cut by 1 base, the J end by 3 bases, with 18 bases between. This CDR3 comprises 18 residues. CDR1 and CDR2 (germline): MGHRA, YSYEKL. Written as DNA, the CDR3 is TGCGCCAGCAGCCAAGCGGCGGCGGGGGAGGAAGCTAATGAAAAACTGTTTTTT. It is translated as CASSQAAAGEEANEKLFF.

This chain links TRBV2 with TRBJ1-6; 8 nucleotides align to TRBD1. The CDR3 runs 13 residues. Trimming at V came to 6 bases and at J to 10 bases, leaving 5 bases not matched to a gene. Germline-derived CDR1 and CDR2 are SNHLY and FYNNEI. The CDR3 coding sequence is TGTGCCAGCAGACGACAGGGGACCTCACCCCTCCACTTT. It is translated as CASRRQGTSPLHF.

The gene calls are TRBV7-2 and TRBJ1-2; D is perhaps TRBD1 (5 bases). The V and J ends lost 6 bases and 4 bases respectively, with 15 bases between them. The germline V gene encodes CDR1 SGHTA and CDR2 FQGNSA. The CDR3 has 14 amino acids. The CDR3 here is CASSSQVGGYGYTF. In DNA form, the CDR3 reads TGTGCCAGCAGTTCTCAGGTCGGGGGCTATGGCTACACCTTC. Using reference TRBV7-2 and TRBJ1-2 for the parts outside the CDR3, the full variable domain is GAGVSQSPSNKVTEKGKDVELRCDPISGHTALYWYRQSLGQGLEFLIYFQGNSAPDKSGLPSDRFSAERTGGSVSTLTIQRTQQEDSAVYLCASSSQVGGYGYTFGSGTRLTVV.

This chain uses TRBV7-9 with TRBJ1-6; 8 bases match TRBD1. The CDR3 has 14 amino acids. CDR1 SEHNR and CDR2 FQNEAQ come from the germline V gene (reference sequence). V shed 8 bases, J shed 5 bases, and the junction held 5 bases outside the gene matches. The CDR3 spells CASATGADNSPLHF. The CDR3 region has the DNA TGTGCCAGCGCGACAGGGGCGGATAATTCACCCCTCCACTTT.

Only a few counts were recorded for this clone. The V and J genes are TRBV28 and TRBJ1-5; TRBD1 might be the D (5 bases). This CDR3 comprises 17 residues. The ends were cut back, 7 bases at V and 6 bases at J, with 25 bases in the middle. Germline CDR1 MDHEN, CDR2 SYDVKM. CDR3 residues: CASTSRGSFTASQPQHF. CDR3 DNA: TGTGCCAGCACCTCACGGGGGTCATTTACCGCCAGTCAGCCCCAGCATTTT.

The gene calls are TRBV7-9 and TRBJ1-6; tentatively, D is TRBD1 (5 bases). CDR3 length: 15 amino acids. Germline assignment: CDR1 SEHNR and CDR2 FQNEAQ (reference sequence). V lost 4 bases to trimming and J lost 5 bases, with 12 bases between them. DNA for the CDR3: TGTGCCAGCAGCTCTCAGGGAGGACATAATTCACCCCTCCACTTT. This encodes CASSSQGGHNSPLHF.

The CDR3 loop reads CASGLGIAILGTDTQYF. Here the CDR3 DNA reads TGTGCTAGTGGTTTGGGGATAGCGATCCTTGGCACAGATACGCAGTATTTT. This rearrangement joins TRBV12-5 to TRBJ2-3; perhaps TRBD2 as D (5 bases). Germline-derived CDR1 and CDR2 are LGHNT and FRNRAP. The length of the CDR3 is 17 residues. Trimming cost V 1 base and J 1 base, with 15 bases left between them.

The chain uses TRBV7-8 and TRBJ2-1; no reliable D call. V lost 1 base and J 5 bases, leaving 18 bases between the germline ends. This CDR3 contains 17 residues. Germline lookup yields CDR1 SGHVS and CDR2 FQNEAQ. The CDR3 sequence is CASSLGRSFLGNNEQFF. In DNA, the CDR3 is TGTGCCAGCAGCTTAGGGAGAAGTTTTTTGGGTAACAATGAGCAGTTCTTC.

The V and J genes are TRBV10-3 and TRBJ1-2, with D unclear. Germline CDR1 and CDR2: ENHRY and SYGVKD. Deletions cut 6 bases from V and 4 bases from J, with 12 bases between. CDR3 length equals 13 residues. Here the CDR3 reads CAISSDGSYGYTF. CDR3 DNA sequence: TGTGCCATCAGCTCGGACGGGAGCTATGGCTACACCTTC.

The J gene is TRBJ2-1, the V gene TRBV2, with 11 bases that match TRBD1. V gave up 7 bases and J gave up 8 bases; unmatched junction bases: 7. Germline CDR1 and CDR2: SNHLY and FYNNEI. This CDR3 has 14 residues. Here the CDR3 reads CASILDRGRDEQFF. The DNA of the CDR3 is TGTGCCAGCATTCTGGACAGGGGGCGCGATGAGCAGTTCTTC.

The chain recombines TRBV5-1 with TRBJ1-1; 9 positions match TRBD1. V lost 3 bases to trimming and J lost 3 bases; unmatched junction nucleotides: 9. The CDR3 is made up of 16 amino acids. CDR1 and CDR2 (germline): SGHRS, YFSETQ. This CDR3 is CASSSGQGSYDTEAFF. The CDR3, as DNA: TGCGCCAGCAGCTCGGGACAGGGAAGCTACGACACTGAAGCTTTCTTT.

This clone was detected a few times. The chain links TRBV5-4 to TRBJ2-1, with 11 nucleotides matching TRBD2. From germline, CDR1 is SGHNT and CDR2 YYREEE (reference sequence). The V gene end was trimmed by 3 bases and the J gene end by 9 bases; junction bases not matched to a gene: 11. The CDR3 is 16 amino acids. This CDR3 is CASSYGRSGGAGEQFF. The CDR3 DNA reads as TGTGCCAGCAGCTATGGCCGTAGCGGGGGGGCCGGTGAGCAGTTCTTC.

For this clone: The same CDR3 also results from other DNA sequences found in this sample. V is TRBV30 and J is TRBJ1-5, with D tentatively TRBD1 (6 bases). The CDR3 has 13 amino acids. Trimming stripped 3 bases from V and 6 bases from J, with 12 bases between. The germline CDR1 and CDR2 sequences are GTSNPN and SVGIG (reference sequence). The CDR3 bases are TGTGCCTGGAGCGCGGGGGCCGGTCAGCCCCAGCATTTT. It translates to CAWSAGAGQPQHF. Full variable domain (outside the CDR3, taken from reference TRBV30 and TRBJ1-5): SQTIHQWPATLVQPVGSPLSLECTVEGTSNPNLYWYRQAAGRGLQLLFYSVGIGQISSEVPQNLSASRPQDRQFILSSKKLLLSDSGFYLCAWSAGAGQPQHFGDGTRLSIL.

This chain joins TRBV7-9 and TRBJ1-5; 9 bases agree with TRBD1. The CDR3 is 15 residues long. Trimming at V came to 5 bases and at J to 3 bases, leaving 5 bases not matched to a gene. Looked up from germline, CDR1 is SEHNR and CDR2 is FQNEAQ (reference sequence). DNA of the CDR3: TGTGCCAGCAGCCAGGGGGACAGGGTCAATCAGCCCCAGCATTTT. This codes for CASSQGDRVNQPQHF.

The gene calls are TRBV10-3 and TRBJ1-2; a weak D match, TRBD1 (5 bases). The CDR3 loop spans 13 amino acids. Germline CDR1 and CDR2: ENHRY and SYGVKD. V lost 3 bases and J 7 bases, leaving 12 bases between the germline ends. The CDR3 reads CAISEGRAFGYTF. In nucleotides, the CDR3 is TGTGCCATCAGTGAAGGCAGGGCCTTTGGCTACACCTTC.